Below, one TCR beta chain is given with its context. This CDR3 is 12 amino acids long. Per germline, CDR1 GTSNPN and CDR2 SVGIG (reference sequence). With V trimmed by 4 bases and J by 9 bases, 7 bases remained unmatched. The data were taken from a study of blood T cell repertoires in COVID-19. Study overall: Both acute and convalescent COVID-19 samples were obtained from the United States, Italy and Spain. Sources were T cells, B-cell-depleted T cells, or PBMCs; the material itself was cDNA or gDNA.

Authors' methods: Researchers report that nucleated cell counts were estimated from reference gene primer amplification. Data came from immunoSEQ multiplex PCR; TCRdb stores just in-frame clones and leaves some out. V and J calls and clone size are given by that table; D and trimming were obtained from the DNA. The repertoire has some 110,000 clones, approximately 80% of them found once; the top ten carry 11% to 15%. This chain links TRBV30 with TRBJ1-2; 8 bases map to TRBD1. Sequenced material: peripheral blood. The sequence was obtained from an older woman with acute or convalescent COVID-19. The CDR3 sequence is CAWTRTGTRYTF. DNA for the CDR3: TGTGCCTGGACCCGGACAGGGACCCGCTACACCTTC.